Listed here are 29 T cell receptor beta chains from one sample, sequenced in a study of metastatic and nonmetastatic thyroid tumors. Before thyroid surgery, none of the patients had received any treatment. TCRdb reanalyzed the PCR reads via MiXCR. Here the sample spans around 40,000 clones, less than 15% being singletons. The material sequenced was blood. The receptors shown here come from a female donor with papillary thyroid cancer or a benign thyroid nodule (not recorded which). Some clones in this sample may be carry-over from other donors' samples.

In its sample, this clone was seen many times. The CDR3 does not end in the conserved phenylalanine or tryptophan, so this is likely a read error. In the same sample, other DNA sequences code for this CDR3. The chain combines TRBV28 with TRBJ2-7, with D maybe TRBD2 (6 bases). Germline V lookup: CDR1 MDHEN, CDR2 SYDVKM. The CDR3 length is 13 residues. V lost 2 bases, J lost 5 bases, and 10 bases lay in between. The CDR3 DNA reads as TGTGCCAGCAGTTTAGCAGGGAGGAACGAGCAGTACCTC. Its protein product is CASSLAGRNEQYL.

On this clone: This clone may be a read error of a much larger clone one base away. The chain has TRBV3-1 and TRBJ2-5, with D maybe TRBD2 (5 bases). This CDR3 has 14 amino acids. In germline, CDR1 is LGHDT, CDR2 YNNKEL (reference sequence). Trimming shortened V by 5 bases and J by 4 bases, and 14 bases separated the two germline ends. The CDR3 nucleotides read TGTGCCAGCAGCTACAGCGGATTGGGAGAGACCCAGTACTTC. Encoded protein: CASSYSGLGETQYF.

About this clone itself: Germline and junction disagree at one end, which may indicate a read error. The genes are TRBV6-5 and TRBJ1-1; no clear D. This CDR3 is built from 14 residues. The V gene's germline CDR1 is MNHEY and CDR2 SVGAGI. CDR3 in amino acids: CASIYAARSPESFF. The CDR3 coding sequence is TGTGCCAGCATTTACGCAGCCAGGAGCCCAGAATCTTTCTTT.

This clone showed up many times. V and J are TRBV7-3 and TRBJ2-3; 10 positions match TRBD2. Trimming removed 1 base from V and 5 bases from J; junction bases left unmatched: 0. The CDR3 loop spans 14 amino acids. The germline CDR1 and CDR2 sequences are SGHTA and FQGTGA. CDR3 bases: TGTGCCAGCAGCTTAAGACTAGCGGGAGATACGCAGTATTTT. Protein product: CASSLRLAGDTQYF.

The chain joins TRBV2 to TRBJ2-7; 11 bases line up with TRBD1. With 6 bases clipped from V and 5 bases from J, the junction kept 12 bases outside the gene matches. Germline V gives CDR1 SNHLY, CDR2 FYNNEI. The CDR3 contains 16 residues. CDR3 DNA: TGTGCCAGCAGCGTGTACCGGGACAGGGGGGGCCACGAGCAGTACTTC. Translation: CASSVYRDRGGHEQYF.

At least ten counts were recorded for this clone. The V gene is TRBV11-1, the J gene TRBJ2-5; possibly TRBD2 for D (6 bases). Germline CDR1 is SGHAT and CDR2 is FQDESV (reference sequence). The V and J ends lost 5 bases and 5 bases respectively, with 12 bases between them. CDR3 size: 13 residues. CDR3 residues: CASSRRRGETQYF. As DNA, the CDR3 is TGTGCCAGCAGCCGGCGGAGGGGTGAGACCCAGTACTTC.

As concerns this clone: This could be a read error, since a much larger clone is one nucleotide away. V is TRBV29-1 and J is TRBJ2-7, with no clear D. The CDR3 extends over 13 amino acids. Germline V gene lookup returns CDR1 SQVTM and CDR2 ANQGSEA. The ends were cut back, 0 bases at V and 1 base at J, with 7 bases in the middle. The CDR3 loop reads CSVEDRLSYEQYF. As DNA, the CDR3 is TGCAGCGTTGAAGATCGGCTATCCTACGAGCAGTACTTC.

Judged by abundance, this clone is medium-sized (0.01 to 0.1%). The V and J genes are TRBV28 and TRBJ1-2; 9 bases map to TRBD1. There are 15 residues in the CDR3. Trimming at V came to 2 bases and at J to 6 bases, leaving 7 bases not matched to a gene. Germline V gene data show CDR1 as MDHEN and CDR2 as SYDVKM. The chain's CDR3 is CASSLAGQGNDGYTF. As DNA, the CDR3 is TGTGCCAGCAGTTTAGCGGGACAGGGTAATGATGGCTACACCTTC.

This rearrangement joins TRBV7-9 to TRBJ1-4, with 8 bases fitting TRBD1. The length of the CDR3 is 15 residues. The trim removed 4 bases at V and 7 bases at J, leaving 8 bases unmatched. Germline CDR1 is SEHNR and CDR2 is FQNEAQ (reference sequence). The CDR3 reads CASSSEGTGGEKLFF. As DNA, the CDR3 is TGTGCCAGCAGCTCGGAAGGGACAGGAGGTGAAAAACTGTTTTTT.

This clone appeared many times. The rearrangement uses TRBV11-2 and TRBJ2-3; 10 positions agree with TRBD2. This CDR3 is 16 amino acids long. Germline CDR1 is SGHAT and CDR2 is FQNNGV. The V gene end was trimmed by 3 bases and the J gene end by 7 bases; junction bases not matched to a gene: 10. CDR3 coding DNA: TGTGCCAGCAGCTTTCGGGCTAGCGGGAGTGGGCATACGCAGTATTTT. Amino acids: CASSFRASGSGHTQYF.

This clone was detected ten times or more. The chain links TRBV5-8 to TRBJ2-2, with D possibly matching TRBD2 (5 bases). The ends were cut back, 4 bases at V and 9 bases at J, with 19 bases in the middle. This CDR3 is 15 amino acids long. Per germline, CDR1 SGHTS and CDR2 YDEGEE. The CDR3 bases are TGTGCCAGCAGCCTTGACGGGAAAATGGGCCGGGAGCTGTTTTTT. Its protein is CASSLDGKMGRELFF.

The chain joins TRBV5-1 to TRBJ2-3; D is unclear. Trimming shortened V by 0 bases and J by 2 bases, and 10 bases separated the two germline ends. The length of the CDR3 is 15 residues. Per germline, CDR1 SGHRS and CDR2 YFSETQ. The CDR3 DNA reads TGCGCCAGCAGCTTGGACGGTCAAAACACAGATACGCAGTATTTT. Its translation: CASSLDGQNTDTQYF.

This clone showed up many times. V gene TRBV6-1 combines with J gene TRBJ2-5, with no clear D. Trimming removed 6 bases at V and 0 bases at J, with 14 bases between. Germline loops: CDR1 MNHNS, CDR2 SASEGT. This CDR3 region has 15 residues. The CDR3 here is CASSSPPTHQETQYF. The CDR3 DNA is TGTGCCAGCAGCAGCCCACCGACACACCAAGAGACCCAGTACTTC.

This clone was detected many times. The chain carries TRBV2 and TRBJ1-1, with D maybe TRBD1 (5 bases). This CDR3 region has 13 residues. Germline V lookup: CDR1 SNHLY, CDR2 FYNNEI. Trimming removed 4 bases from V and 4 bases from J, with 10 bases in between. The chain's CDR3 is CASSGGWGTEAFF. Written as DNA, the CDR3 is TGTGCCAGCAGTGGGGGCTGGGGCACTGAAGCTTTCTTT.

This clone was counted many times. V is TRBV20-1 and J is TRBJ2-3; D not resolved. There are 16 residues in the CDR3. V was clipped by 3 bases and J by 2 bases, with 18 bases between them. CDR1 is DFQATT, CDR2 SNEGSKA, per germline (reference sequence). DNA for the CDR3: TGCAGTGCTAGTAAGGGTCTAAACCGCCTCACAGATACGCAGTATTTT. Amino acids: CSASKGLNRLTDTQYF.

The CDR3 DNA sequence: TGTGCCAGCAGTTTAGTTCGGCCGCAGGGGGGGAAGAACACTGAAGCTTTCTTT. Translation gives CASSLVRPQGGKNTEAFF. V gene TRBV28 combines with J gene TRBJ1-1, with TRBD1 identical over 7 bases. J was trimmed by 1 base and V by 2 bases; bases with no gene match: 13. From germline, CDR1 is MDHEN and CDR2 SYDVKM. The CDR3 consists of 18 residues.

This clone came up many times. The chain carries TRBV12-3 or TRBV12-4 and TRBJ2-1; possibly TRBD2 for D (5 bases). Trimming removed 5 bases at V and 15 bases at J, with 17 bases between. CDR3 length: 12 residues. CDR3 sequence reads: CASSRLTSLVFF. The CDR3 DNA is TGTGCCAGCAGTAGATTAACTAGTTTAGTGTTCTTC.

This clone came up many times. The chain links TRBV10-3 to TRBJ2-1; no reliable D call. The CDR3 extends over 11 amino acids. Per the germline V gene, CDR1 is ENHRY and CDR2 is SYGVKD. Trimming removed 10 bases from V and 5 bases from J, with 9 bases in between. In DNA form, the CDR3 reads TGTGCCACGGGTAGGAACAATGAGCAGTTCTTC. Residues: CATGRNNEQFF.

About this clone: Just one base apart from a much larger clone, this may be a read error. Distinct nucleotide sequences in the sample also encode this CDR3. The chain uses TRBV29-1 and TRBJ1-1, with TRBD1 as a possible D gene (5 bases). V gave up 6 bases and J gave up 4 bases, with 15 bases separating them. Looked up from germline, CDR1 is SQVTM and CDR2 is ANQGSEA. The CDR3 extends over 13 amino acids. CDR3 nucleotides: TGCAGCGTCGTTAAGGGGATCGCCACTGAAGCTTTCTTT. Its protein product is CSVVKGIATEAFF.

The chain recombines TRBV6-1 with TRBJ2-3; D is uncertain. The V end lost 6 bases, the J end lost 6 bases, and 19 bases lay between the germline ends. The CDR3 runs 15 residues. Germline V gene lookup returns CDR1 MNHNS and CDR2 SASEGT. Written as DNA, the CDR3 is TGTGCCAGCAGCGAAAATCTGTGGCCCACGGATACGCAGTATTTT. Protein product: CASSENLWPTDTQYF.

In this sample, this clone turned up many times. CDR3 sequence reads: CASSPPGQGLGYTF. The CDR3 DNA reads as TGTGCCAGCAGCCCCCCGGGACAGGGGCTTGGCTACACCTTC. The chain carries TRBV7-3 and TRBJ1-2; 10 nucleotides match TRBD1. The germline gives CDR1 SGHTA, CDR2 FQGTGA. V gave up 5 bases and J gave up 7 bases; unmatched junction bases: 7. CDR3 length: 14 residues.

Remarks on this clone: A much larger clone sits a single nucleotide away, making a read error possible. This CDR3 is also generated by other DNA sequences in the sample. DNA for the CDR3: TGTGCCAGCTCTATCGGAGACGGGTACGAGCAGTACTTC. Its translation: CASSIGDGYEQYF. The chain employs TRBV3-1 and TRBJ2-7, with no clear D. With 8 bases removed from V and 4 bases from J, the gap between germline ends came to 15 bases. This CDR3 spans 13 amino acids. Germline assignment: CDR1 LGHDT and CDR2 YNNKEL (reference sequence).

This clone has ten or more counts. The chain links TRBV9 to TRBJ1-1; perhaps TRBD1 as D (6 bases). Between the trimmed V and J ends, which lost 3 bases and 1 base, there was a span of 13 bases. The germline V gene has CDR1 SGDLS and CDR2 YYNGEE. The CDR3 extends over 15 amino acids. This chain's CDR3 is CASSATMDRNTEAFF. For the CDR3, the DNA is TGTGCCAGCAGCGCAACTATGGACAGGAACACTGAAGCTTTCTTT.

V gene TRBV5-1 combines with J gene TRBJ1-1; D gene unclear. The CDR3 runs to 14 residues. The V end was cut by 0 bases, the J end by 2 bases, with 8 bases between. Germline CDR1 and CDR2: SGHRS and YFSETQ. The CDR3 loop reads CASSLGALNTEAFF. In nucleotides, the CDR3 is TGCGCCAGCAGCTTGGGGGCTTTAAACACTGAAGCTTTCTTT. Combining the CDR3 with reference TRBV5-1 and TRBJ1-1 gives the whole variable domain KAGVTQTPRYLIKTRGQQVTLSCSPISGHRSVSWYQQTPGQGLQFLFEYFSETQRNKGNFPGRFSGRQFSNSRSEMNVSTLELGDSALYLCASSLGALNTEAFFGQGTRLTVV.

In its sample, this clone was seen many times. One end of the junction varies from germline; a read error may be responsible. This chain links TRBV7-3 with TRBJ2-7; 8 nucleotides align to TRBD2. CDR1 and CDR2 from the germline V gene are SGHTA and FQGTGA. The CDR3 is 15 residues long. This CDR3 is CATSLSGAKGYEQYF. The CDR3, as DNA: TGTGCCACCAGCCTTAGCGGGGCTAAGGGGTACGAGCAGTACTTC.

This clone was detected many times. The chain links TRBV4-2 to TRBJ2-2; D not certain. Trimming took 3 bases from V and 1 from J, leaving 9 bases between them. Germline V CDR1 and CDR2: LGHNA, YNFKEQ. This CDR3 spans 15 amino acids. CDR3 DNA: TGTGCCAGCAGCCAGTTGTTCGGGAACACCGGGGAGCTGTTTTTT. It translates to CASSQLFGNTGELFF.

In its sample, this clone was seen many times. The genes are TRBV4-1 and TRBJ2-1; TRBD2 matches at 7 bases. Germline V lookup: CDR1 MGHRA, CDR2 YSYEKL. CDR3 length: 16 residues. J lost 10 bases, V lost 2 bases, and 14 bases had no gene match. DNA of the CDR3: TGCGCCAGCAGCCAATTTACGGTGGGAACCGGGGGGGAGCAGTTCTTC. This sequence encodes CASSQFTVGTGGEQFF.

In this sample, this clone turned up many times. The rearrangement links TRBV6-1 to TRBJ1-3; TRBD1 aligns across 8 bases. The CDR3 has 14 amino acids. Trimming took 7 bases from V and 4 from J; bases not matched to a gene: 6. CDR1 is MNHNS and CDR2 is SASEGT in the germline V gene. The CDR3 DNA reads TGTGCCAGCACAGGGGGCGCGTCCGGAAACACCATATATTTT. It codes for CASTGGASGNTIYF.

In this sample, this clone turned up a few times. At one of its ends the junction is not consistent with the germline gene, which may arise from a read error. The chain joins TRBV24-1 to TRBJ1-2; D unresolved. The CDR3 consists of 14 residues. CDR1 and CDR2 from the germline V gene are KGHDR and SFDVKD. For the CDR3, the DNA is TGTGCCACCAGTGATCGGGGAGCAAACTTTGGCTACACCTTC. Translation gives CATSDRGANFGYTF.